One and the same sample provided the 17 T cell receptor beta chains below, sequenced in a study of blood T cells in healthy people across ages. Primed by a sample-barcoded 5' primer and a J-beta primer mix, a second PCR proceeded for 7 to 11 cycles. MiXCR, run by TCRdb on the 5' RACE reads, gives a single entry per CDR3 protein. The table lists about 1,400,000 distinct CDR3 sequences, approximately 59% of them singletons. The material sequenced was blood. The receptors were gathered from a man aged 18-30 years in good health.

The CDR3 DNA reads as TGTGCCAGCAGCTTAGCCCTTTCACAGGGTGTGCATGGCTACACCTTC. It is translated as CASSLALSQGVHGYTF. V gene TRBV7-9 combines with J gene TRBJ1-2; D is possibly TRBD1 (6 bases). V lost 0 bases to trimming and J lost 6 bases, with 17 bases between them. CDR3 length: 16 amino acids. CDR1 SEHNR and CDR2 FQNEAQ come from the germline V gene (reference sequence). The whole variable domain, filled in from reference TRBV7-9 and TRBJ1-2, reads DTGVSQNPRHKITKRGQNVTFRCDPISEHNRLYWYRQTLGQGPEFLTYFQNEAQLEKSRLLSDRFSAERPKGSFSTLEIQRTEQGDSAMYLCASSLALSQGVHGYTFGSGTRLTVV.

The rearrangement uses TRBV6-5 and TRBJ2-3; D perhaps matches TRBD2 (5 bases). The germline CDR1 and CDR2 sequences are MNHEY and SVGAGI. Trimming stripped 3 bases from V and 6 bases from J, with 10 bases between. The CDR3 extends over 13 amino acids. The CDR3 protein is CASSYVRGDTQYF. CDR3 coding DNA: TGTGCCAGCAGTTATGTTCGAGGGGATACGCAGTATTTT.

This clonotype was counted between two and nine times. CDR3 protein: CASKWQNNSPLHF. CDR3 nucleotides: TGTGCCAGCAAATGGCAGAATAATTCACCCCTCCACTTT. This chain uses TRBV2 with TRBJ1-6; D gene unclear. This CDR3 is 13 amino acids long. The germline V gene encodes CDR1 SNHLY and CDR2 FYNNEI. Trimming took off 7 bases at V and 5 bases at J, with 9 bases between the two ends. The full variable domain, with the rest looked up from reference TRBV2 and TRBJ1-6, is EPEVTQTPSHQVTQMGQEVILRCVPISNHLYFYWYRQILGQKVEFLVSFYNNEISEKSEIFDDQFSVERPDGSNFTLKIRSTKLEDSAMYFCASKWQNNSPLHFGNGTRLTVT.

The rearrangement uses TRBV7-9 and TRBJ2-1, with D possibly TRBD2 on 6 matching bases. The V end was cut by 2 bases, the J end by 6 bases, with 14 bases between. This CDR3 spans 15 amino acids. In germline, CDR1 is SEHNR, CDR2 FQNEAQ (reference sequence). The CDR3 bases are TGTGCCAGCAGCTTAATATCGGGGGATCCCAATGAGCAGTTCTTC. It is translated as CASSLISGDPNEQFF.

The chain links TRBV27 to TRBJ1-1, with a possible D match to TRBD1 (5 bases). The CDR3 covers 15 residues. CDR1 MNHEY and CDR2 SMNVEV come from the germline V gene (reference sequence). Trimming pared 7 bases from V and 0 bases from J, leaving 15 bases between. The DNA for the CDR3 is TGTGCCAGCATGGGACTCCAGGGACTGAACACTGAAGCTTTCTTT. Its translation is CASMGLQGLNTEAFF.

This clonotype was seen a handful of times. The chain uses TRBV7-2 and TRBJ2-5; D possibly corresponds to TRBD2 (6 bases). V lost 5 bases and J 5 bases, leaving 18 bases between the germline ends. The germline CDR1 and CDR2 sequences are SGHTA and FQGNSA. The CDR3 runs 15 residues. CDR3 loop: CASSLMGRGGETQYF. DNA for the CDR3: TGTGCCAGCAGCCTGATGGGACGCGGAGGGGAGACCCAGTACTTC.

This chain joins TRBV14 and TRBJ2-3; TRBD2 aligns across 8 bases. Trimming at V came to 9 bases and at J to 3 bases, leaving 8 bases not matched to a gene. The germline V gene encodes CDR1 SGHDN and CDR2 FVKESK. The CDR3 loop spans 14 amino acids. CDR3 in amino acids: CARIRGGITDTQYF. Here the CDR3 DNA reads TGTGCCAGAATACGGGGGGGCATAACAGATACGCAGTATTTT.

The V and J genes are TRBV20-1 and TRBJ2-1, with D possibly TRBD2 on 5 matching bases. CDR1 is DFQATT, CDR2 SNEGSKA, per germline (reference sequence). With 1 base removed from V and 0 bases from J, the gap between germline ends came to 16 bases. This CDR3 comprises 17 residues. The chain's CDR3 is CSARGVGGEGSYNEQFF. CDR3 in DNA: TGCAGTGCTAGAGGGGTGGGCGGTGAGGGCTCCTACAATGAGCAGTTCTTC.

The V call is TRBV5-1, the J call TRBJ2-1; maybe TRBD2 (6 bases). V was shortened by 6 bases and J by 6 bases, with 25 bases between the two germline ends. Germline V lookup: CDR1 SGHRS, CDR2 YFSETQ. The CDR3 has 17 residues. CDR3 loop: CASNHRSGTYVANEQFF. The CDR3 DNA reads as TGCGCCAGCAACCATCGATCCGGGACTTACGTGGCCAATGAGCAGTTCTTC.

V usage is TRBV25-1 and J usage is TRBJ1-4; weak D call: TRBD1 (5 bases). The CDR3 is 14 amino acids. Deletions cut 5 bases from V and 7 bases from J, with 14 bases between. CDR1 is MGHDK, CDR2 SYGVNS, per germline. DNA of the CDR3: TGTGCCAGCAGTTGGGCAGGGAATCGTGAAAAACTGTTTTTT. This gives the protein CASSWAGNREKLFF.

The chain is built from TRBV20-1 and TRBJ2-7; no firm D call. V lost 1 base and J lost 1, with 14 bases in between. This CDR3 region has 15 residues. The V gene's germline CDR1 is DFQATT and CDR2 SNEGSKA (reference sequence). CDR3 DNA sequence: TGCAGTGCTAGAGGCGACACCCTAAAATCCTACGAGCAGTACTTC. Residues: CSARGDTLKSYEQYF.

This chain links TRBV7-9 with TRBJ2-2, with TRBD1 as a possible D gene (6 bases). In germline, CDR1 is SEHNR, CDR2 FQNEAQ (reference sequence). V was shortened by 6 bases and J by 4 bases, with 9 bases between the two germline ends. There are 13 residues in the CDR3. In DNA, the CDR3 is TGTGCCAGCAGACACAGGGTCACCGGGGAGCTGTTTTTT. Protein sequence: CASRHRVTGELFF.

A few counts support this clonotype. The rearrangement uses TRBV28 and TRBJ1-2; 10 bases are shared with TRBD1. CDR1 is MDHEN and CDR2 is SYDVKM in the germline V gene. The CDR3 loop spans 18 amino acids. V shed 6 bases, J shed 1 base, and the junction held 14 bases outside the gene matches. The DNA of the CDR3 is TGTGCCAGCAGCATGACAGGGGGCGCGGGGTTTTTTAACTATGGCTACACCTTC. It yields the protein CASSMTGGAGFFNYGYTF.

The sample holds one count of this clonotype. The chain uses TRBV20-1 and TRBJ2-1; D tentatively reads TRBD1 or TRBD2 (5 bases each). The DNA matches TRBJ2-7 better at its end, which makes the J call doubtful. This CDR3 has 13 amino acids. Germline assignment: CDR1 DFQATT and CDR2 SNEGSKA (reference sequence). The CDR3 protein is CSARAGTYNEQYF. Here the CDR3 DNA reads TGCAGTGCTAGAGCGGGGACCTACAATGAGCAGTACTTC.

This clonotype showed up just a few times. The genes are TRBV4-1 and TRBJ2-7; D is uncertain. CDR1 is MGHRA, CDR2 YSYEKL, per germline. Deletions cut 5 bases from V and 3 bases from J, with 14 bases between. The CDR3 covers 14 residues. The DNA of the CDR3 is TGCGCCAGCAGCACGGGTGCATCGTACTACGAGCAGTACTTC. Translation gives CASSTGASYYEQYF.

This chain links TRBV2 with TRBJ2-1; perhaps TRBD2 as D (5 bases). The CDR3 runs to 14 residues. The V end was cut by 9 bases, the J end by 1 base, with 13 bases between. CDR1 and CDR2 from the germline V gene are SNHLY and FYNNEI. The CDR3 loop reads CASCLASSYNEQFF. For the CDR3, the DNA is TGTGCCAGTTGTCTAGCAAGTTCCTACAATGAGCAGTTCTTC.

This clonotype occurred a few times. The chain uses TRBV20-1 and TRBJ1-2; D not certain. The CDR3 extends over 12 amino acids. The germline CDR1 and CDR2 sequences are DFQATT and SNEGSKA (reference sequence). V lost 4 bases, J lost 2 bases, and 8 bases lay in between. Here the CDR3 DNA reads TGCAGTGCTATAACTGACAACTATGGCTACACCTTC. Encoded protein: CSAITDNYGYTF.